This note documents a single T cell receptor (beta chain) sequence. There is no known antigen for this receptor. No base qualities exist here, and no much larger clone lies one base off it. Reading the label with the study, this specimen's time point is: baseline before first vaccination. Vaccinee samples were obtained from the UK trials COV001 and COV002, which included a single-blind randomized controlled phase 2/3 trial of AZD1222 (ChAdOx1 nCoV-19) in healthy adults. For TCRbeta chain sequencing, PBMC samples from trial participants were taken at day 0 and at day 28 after the second dose. This sample stems from a study of T cell responses to AZD1222 COVID-19 vaccine (dated by TCRdb to about 2021). As for the study more broadly: AZD1222 recipients whose second dose came at about 4 weeks and those whose second dose came at about 12 weeks were combined into one group, since spike-specific TCR depth and breadth did not differ between the two schedules. Trial participants were enrolled by age into subgroups of 18-55, 56-69 and 70-plus years, and roughly 160, 29 and 62 TCR-sequenced participants, respectively, were included in these subgroups. TCR sequencing was performed for about 240 trial participants, of whom some 200 were given two doses of AZD1222 and around 25 were given two doses of MenACWY control vaccine. Study-wide conclusions, independent of this receptor: The whole spike protein was spanned by vaccine-associated CD4 TCRs, and dominant responses were seen in regions 160-218 and 743-854. Conclusions about previously exposed vaccinees are limited, since just five or six AZD1222 recipients were seropositive for SARS-CoV-2 at baseline. Participants were mostly white British, with more females than males. The authors suggested clonal diversity may have been underestimated. Nearly half of unique spike-specific TCRs reportedly recognized epitopes outside regions mutated in the B.1.351 and B.1.1.7 variants. Because no day 14 peak-response samples were available, the repertoires could be characterized only after the peak T cell response. The 56-69-year group was small, and its depth increase did not reach significance, likely because of low power. After two AZD1222 doses, spike-specific TCR breadth and depth were significantly higher than at day 0 and than in MenACWY recipients.

The CDR3 regions of human TCRbeta chains were analyzed by immunosequencing. Per the authors' processing: TCRs in the repertoires were matched against a reference library of SARS-CoV-2-specific TCRs that had been generated with the MIRA antigen-specificity platform. Breadth was defined as the fraction of unique TCRs that were SARS-CoV-2-associated, and depth was defined as the fraction of total T cells that were SARS-CoV-2-associated. Using the MIRA data, each spike-specific TCR was assigned both to the spike region to which the TCR was reactive and to a CD4 or CD8 class. Log10-transformed breadth and depth values were compared by one-way ANOVA with Sidak's multiple comparisons tests. TCRdb took this table from immuneACCESS and kept in-frame rearrangements with V and J called. Such tables lack part of the clones; where checked against another copy, unresolved V genes explain under half of the gap, and the rest is unexplained. V and J calls and clone size are copied from that table; D and trimming were computed from the DNA. For this sample there are some 120,000 clones; 91% appear just once. Clones ranked in the top ten supply over 2.5% of the sample.

This TCR was sampled from an adult in good health. The source material was peripheral blood, sampled on day 0 of AZD1222 vaccination.

This receptor has the CDR3 CAAHDGTDTQYF. The nucleotide sequence reads as follows: TGTGCCGCTCATGACGGCACAGATACGCAGTATTTT. The sequence links TRBV24-1 to TRBJ2-3; a confident D gene designation cannot be given. V is pared back by 12 bases and J by 1 base, with 10 bases lying between the germline termini. Taken from cysteine to phenylalanine, the CDR3 has 12 residues. The entry retains the CDR3 DNA only, 36 bases that are in frame from base 1. The germline V gene gives CDR1 as KGHDR and CDR2 as SFDVKD.